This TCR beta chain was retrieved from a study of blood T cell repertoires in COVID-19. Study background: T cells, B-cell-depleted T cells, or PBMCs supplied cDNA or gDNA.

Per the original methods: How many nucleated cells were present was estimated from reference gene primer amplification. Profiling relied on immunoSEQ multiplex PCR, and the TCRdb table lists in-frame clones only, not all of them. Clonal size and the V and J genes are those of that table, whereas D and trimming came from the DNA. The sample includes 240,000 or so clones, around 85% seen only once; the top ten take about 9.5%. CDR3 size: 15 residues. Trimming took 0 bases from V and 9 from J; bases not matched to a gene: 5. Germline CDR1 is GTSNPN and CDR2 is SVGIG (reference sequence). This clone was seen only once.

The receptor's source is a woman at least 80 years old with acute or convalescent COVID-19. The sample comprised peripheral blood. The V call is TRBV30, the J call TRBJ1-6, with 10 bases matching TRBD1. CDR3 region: CAWSVGGQGTSPLHF. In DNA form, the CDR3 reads TGTGCCTGGAGTGTAGGGGGACAGGGGACTTCACCCCTCCACTTT.